Below, 26 T cell receptor beta chains from the same sample are listed, as sequenced in a study of patients and donors after allogeneic stem cell transplantation. TCRdb itself ran the RT-PCR reads through MiXCR, one entry per CDR3 protein. The table has over 150,000 distinct CDR3 sequences, around 30% seen once; the top ten hold roughly 3%. Sequencing was done on a sample of blood, either unsorted or a sorted T cell fraction (not recorded which). These receptors were obtained from a human donor who was either an allogeneic HSCT recipient or a stem cell or donor lymphocyte infusion donor (not recorded which). It is not recorded whose cells these are; they may come from a transplant donor.

This clonotype showed up just a few times. The chain employs TRBV9 and TRBJ2-2, with 8 bases aligning to TRBD1. The ends lost 0 bases at V and 0 bases at J; junction bases unmatched: 4. The CDR3 has 17 amino acids. CDR1 is SGDLS, CDR2 YYNGEE, per germline. CDR3 residues: CASSVGRTGSNTGELFF. For the CDR3, the DNA is TGTGCCAGCAGCGTAGGGCGGACAGGGTCGAACACCGGGGAGCTGTTTTTT.

This clonotype was seen a few times. The rearrangement uses TRBV7-9 and TRBJ1-6; unclear D gene. The V gene's germline CDR1 is SEHNR and CDR2 FQNEAQ (reference sequence). V lost 5 bases, J lost 5 bases, and 13 bases lay in between. The CDR3 has 15 residues. CDR3 loop: CASSPHIGNNSPLHF. Written as DNA, the CDR3 is TGTGCCAGCAGCCCCCATATAGGCAATAATTCACCCCTCCACTTT.

The table lists this clonotype with a few counts. V and J are TRBV10-3 and TRBJ1-6, with a weak D call TRBD1 (6 bases). V was shortened by 3 bases and J by 7 bases, with 13 bases between the two germline ends. The CDR3 contains 15 residues. Looked up from germline, CDR1 is ENHRY and CDR2 is SYGVKD. The CDR3 DNA reads as TGTGCCATCAGTGACAGGGGAGTAGACAATTCACCCCTCCACTTT. Its translation is CAISDRGVDNSPLHF.

This clonotype has at least ten counts. The chain couples TRBV20-1 to TRBJ1-1; D is possibly TRBD1 (5 bases). Germline CDR1 reads DFQATT; CDR2 reads SNEGSKA (reference sequence). CDR3 length equals 11 residues. The V gene lost 3 bases and the J gene lost 5 bases, with 7 bases spanning the gap. In DNA form, the CDR3 reads TGCAGTGCTAGCAGGGCAACTGAAGCTTTCTTT. Encoded protein: CSASRATEAFF.

This clonotype was counted only a few times. The genes are TRBV29-1 and TRBJ2-7; D remains unclear. The CDR3 totals 13 residues. Germline CDR1 reads SQVTM; CDR2 reads ANQGSEA. Between the trimmed V and J ends, which lost 1 base and 2 bases, there was a span of 9 bases. The CDR3 loop reads CSVEGVAAYEQYF. The CDR3 DNA follows: TGCAGCGTTGAAGGGGTGGCAGCCTACGAGCAGTACTTC.

This chain uses TRBV20-1 with TRBJ2-7; a possible D gene is TRBD2 (5 bases). The CDR3 runs 11 residues. Germline V gene sequence: CDR1 DFQATT, CDR2 SNEGSKA (reference sequence). Trimming removed 3 bases at V and 2 bases at J, with 5 bases between. CDR3 bases: TGCAGTGCTAGCGGGACCTACGAGCAGTACTTC. Residues: CSASGTYEQYF.

In its sample, this clonotype was seen many times. CDR3 sequence reads: CASAVGGNSPLHF. The CDR3 DNA reads TGTGCCTCCGCGGTTGGGGGGAATTCACCCCTCCACTTT. The chain is built from TRBV11-3 and TRBJ1-6; D is possibly TRBD1 (5 bases). This CDR3 is built from 13 residues. Trimming left V 11 bases short and J 7 bases short, with 15 bases between. The germline gives CDR1 SGHNT, CDR2 YENEEA.

V gene TRBV27 combines with J gene TRBJ2-1, with a tentative D call TRBD1 (6 bases). CDR1 MNHEY and CDR2 SMNVEV come from the germline V gene (reference sequence). The ends were cut back, 1 base at V and 6 bases at J, with 16 bases in the middle. The length of the CDR3 is 16 residues. As DNA, the CDR3 is TGTGCCAGCAGTTTATGGGGGCAGGGGTTCATCAATGAGCAGTTCTTC. The encoded protein is CASSLWGQGFINEQFF.

V is TRBV12-3 or TRBV12-4 and J is TRBJ2-1, with D tentatively TRBD1 (5 bases). The V and J ends lost 7 bases and 7 bases respectively, with 8 bases between them. The CDR3 consists of 11 residues. The CDR3 DNA reads as TGTGCCAGCAAGGGGCGAAATGAGCAGTTCTTC. Its translation: CASKGRNEQFF.

The chain combines TRBV7-3 with TRBJ1-1; D not resolved. Germline V gene lookup returns CDR1 SGHTA and CDR2 FQGTGA. V lost 0 bases and J 2 bases, leaving 7 bases between the germline ends. CDR3 size: 14 residues. The CDR3 coding sequence is TGTGCCAGCAGCTTAACTGAGGGAAACACTGAAGCTTTCTTT. This gives the protein CASSLTEGNTEAFF.

The chain uses TRBV12-3 or TRBV12-4 and TRBJ2-1; D is uncertain. Trimming took 3 bases from V and 5 from J, leaving 8 bases between them. The CDR3 spans 13 residues. DNA of the CDR3: TGTGCCAGCAGTTTTGGCAAGCACAATGAGCAGTTCTTC. It yields the protein CASSFGKHNEQFF.

This clonotype was counted only a few times. The rearrangement uses TRBV3-1 and TRBJ1-2; tentatively, D is TRBD1 (5 bases). The CDR3 length is 17 residues. Germline CDR1 and CDR2: LGHDT and YNNKEL (reference sequence). Trimming removed 4 bases from V and 6 bases from J, with 24 bases in between. The CDR3 coding sequence is TGTGCCAGCAGCCGAAGAGTGGGTAACCGAGGGACGGATGGCTACACCTTC. This gives the protein CASSRRVGNRGTDGYTF. Together with reference TRBV3-1 and TRBJ1-2, the CDR3 gives the full variable domain: DTAVSQTPKYLVTQMGNDKSIKCEQNLGHDTMYWYKQDSKKFLKIMFSYNNKELIINETVPNRFSPKSPDKAHLNLHINSLELGDSAVYFCASSRRVGNRGTDGYTFGSGTRLTVV.

There are a few counts of this clonotype. The J gene is TRBJ1-5, the V gene TRBV6-1; unclear D gene. Germline V gives CDR1 MNHNS, CDR2 SASEGT. Trimming stripped 4 bases from V and 3 bases from J, with 10 bases between. The CDR3 is 14 amino acids. The CDR3 bases are TGTGCCAGCAGTGGCTTTCCGGCCAATCAGCCCCAGCATTTT. It encodes CASSGFPANQPQHF.

This chain uses TRBV7-9 with TRBJ2-7, with D tentatively TRBD1 (6 bases). Per the germline V gene, CDR1 is SEHNR and CDR2 is FQNEAQ (reference sequence). The CDR3 has 14 amino acids. Trimming removed 4 bases at V and 3 bases at J, with 13 bases between. DNA for the CDR3: TGTGCCAGCAGCTCTCGGGACACCAGCTACGAGCAGTACTTC. This translates into CASSSRDTSYEQYF.

A few counts support this clonotype. The J gene is TRBJ2-7, the V gene TRBV12-3 or TRBV12-4, with TRBD2 as a possible D gene (5 bases). CDR3 length: 13 residues. The V and J ends lost 4 bases and 1 base respectively, with 8 bases between them. This CDR3 is CASSYGVSYEQYF. CDR3 DNA sequence: TGTGCCAGCAGTTACGGGGTTTCCTACGAGCAGTACTTC.

V usage is TRBV9 and J usage is TRBJ1-5; the D gene is possibly TRBD1 (6 bases). The CDR3 is 15 amino acids. Germline V gene sequence: CDR1 SGDLS, CDR2 YYNGEE. The germline V and J ends were trimmed by 3 bases and 0 bases, with 10 bases remaining between them. CDR3 coding DNA: TGTGCCAGCAGCGCGAGGGGGGATAGCAATCAGCCCCAGCATTTT. Protein: CASSARGDSNQPQHF.

This clonotype was seen a handful of times. This chain joins TRBV10-3 and TRBJ2-1, with TRBD1 matching 9 bases. Germline loops: CDR1 ENHRY, CDR2 SYGVKD. The CDR3 runs to 11 residues. Trimming at V came to 8 bases and at J to 10 bases, leaving 3 bases not matched to a gene. The CDR3 nucleotides are TGTGCCATCGGGACAGGGCCGGAGCAGTTCTTC. This translates into CAIGTGPEQFF.

This clonotype was seen only a few times. This chain uses TRBV5-4 with TRBJ2-1; 14 nucleotides align to TRBD2. Looked up from germline, CDR1 is SGHNT and CDR2 is YYREEE (reference sequence). The ends lost 4 bases at V and 8 bases at J; junction bases unmatched: 5. This CDR3 is built from 15 residues. The CDR3 spells CASSGGTSGSHEQFF. The CDR3 DNA sequence: TGTGCCAGCAGCGGGGGGACTAGCGGGAGCCATGAGCAGTTCTTC.

This clonotype was seen more than once but under ten times. The chain employs TRBV5-1 and TRBJ1-2, with D maybe TRBD1 (5 bases). This CDR3 has 15 residues. Germline V gene lookup returns CDR1 SGHRS and CDR2 YFSETQ. Trimming removed 1 base at V and 7 bases at J, with 17 bases between. The CDR3 sequence: CASSLLVRGDGGYTF. The DNA for the CDR3 is TGCGCCAGCAGCTTGTTGGTGCGGGGGGATGGTGGCTACACCTTC.

V is TRBV5-1 and J is TRBJ2-5; D may be TRBD1 or TRBD2 (5 bases each). This CDR3 region has 14 residues. The V end lost 1 base, the J end lost 5 bases, and 12 bases lay between the germline ends. The germline V gene encodes CDR1 SGHRS and CDR2 YFSETQ. CDR3 sequence (DNA): TGCGCCAGCAGCTTGTCGGGACCTTTCGAGACCCAGTACTTC. Translating it yields CASSLSGPFETQYF.

The chain uses TRBV7-8 and TRBJ2-1, with 9 bases identical to TRBD2. J lost 4 bases, V lost 1 base, and 11 bases had no gene match. The germline V gene has CDR1 SGHVS and CDR2 FQNEAQ. This CDR3 comprises 18 residues. The CDR3 sequence is CASSLGGLAGVGYNEQFF. CDR3 DNA: TGTGCCAGCAGCTTAGGGGGATTAGCGGGAGTGGGGTACAATGAGCAGTTCTTC.

The chain combines TRBV6-2 or TRBV6-3 with TRBJ1-5; TRBD1 matches 10 bases. With 5 bases clipped from V and 1 base from J, the junction kept 14 bases outside the gene matches. Germline CDR1 MNHEY, CDR2 SVGEGT. The CDR3 has 19 residues. The CDR3 nucleotides read TGTGCCAGCAGTCGCGCCGGGACAGGGGAATGGTGGAGCAATCAGCCCCAGCATTTT. Protein product: CASSRAGTGEWWSNQPQHF.

This clonotype has a count of ten or more. The chain recombines TRBV6-2 or TRBV6-3 with TRBJ1-1; D gene ambiguous. The CDR3 spans 12 residues. Germline V gives CDR1 MNHEY, CDR2 SVGEGT. V was shortened by 4 bases and J by 6 bases, with 9 bases between the two germline ends. DNA for the CDR3: TGTGCCAGCAGTTGGGTGGGCGCTGAAGCTTTCTTT. Translated: CASSWVGAEAFF.

V gene TRBV4-2 combines with J gene TRBJ2-5; D remains unclear. Trimming removed 5 bases from V and 4 bases from J, with 11 bases in between. Germline V gene data show CDR1 as LGHNA and CDR2 as YNFKEQ. The length of the CDR3 is 13 residues. The chain's CDR3 is CASSGRARETQYF. The CDR3 nucleotides are TGTGCCAGCAGCGGCCGGGCTAGAGAGACCCAGTACTTC.

The V and J genes are TRBV6-5 and TRBJ2-1, with a possible D match to TRBD1 (5 bases). The CDR3 totals 15 residues. Germline V lookup: CDR1 MNHEY, CDR2 SVGAGI. Trimming stripped 2 bases from V and 0 bases from J, with 8 bases between. The CDR3 protein is CASSYDSRSYNEQFF. CDR3 DNA sequence: TGTGCCAGCAGTTACGACAGTCGCTCCTACAATGAGCAGTTCTTC.

This clonotype was picked up a small number of times. The chain uses TRBV30 and TRBJ2-5; no definite D call. Germline V gene data show CDR1 as GTSNPN and CDR2 as SVGIG (reference sequence). The CDR3 covers 11 residues. Trimming took off 0 bases at V and 5 bases at J, with 4 bases between the two ends. The CDR3 protein is CAWSVMETQYF. The CDR3 nucleotides are TGTGCCTGGAGTGTAATGGAGACCCAGTACTTC.